Below, 26 T cell receptor beta chains from the same sample are listed, as sequenced in a study of CXCR3-negative and CXCR3-positive naive CD8 T cells. Libraries of TRB cDNA were made by 5' RACE and carried UMIs. TCRdb re-called the 5' RACE reads and shows each CDR3 protein once, DNA omitted. The table for this sample gives roughly 99,000 distinct CDR3 sequences. Study-wide results and limits: More hydrophobic TRB CDR3s were found in CXCR3-positive naive cells than in CXCR3-negative naive cells.

No cognate antigen is known for these TCRs. Source material: naive CXCR3+ CD8+ T cells from blood. The subset was: CD45RO-CCR7+CD27+CD95- naive CD8+ T cells expressing CXCR3 (TNR3+). These receptors came from a human donor in good health. Some clones in this sample may be carry-over from other donors' samples.

V is TRBV29-1 and J is TRBJ1-5; TCRdb calls TRBD1, which cannot be checked without DNA. The CDR3 consists of 13 residues. CDR1 is SQVTM and CDR2 is ANQGSEA in the germline V gene. The CDR3: CSVETGYNQPQHF.

The chain couples TRBV4-3 to TRBJ1-2; the TCRdb call, TRBD1, lacks DNA for checking. In germline, CDR1 is LGHNA, CDR2 YSLEER. This CDR3 comprises 15 residues. The CDR3 loop is CASSQGDRLGGGYTF.

The chain carries TRBV12-3 or TRBV12-4 and TRBJ1-1; the TCRdb call, TRBD1, lacks DNA for checking. The CDR3 is 13 residues long. CDR3 in amino acids: CASRGDRLAEAFF.

The chain is built from TRBV20-1 and TRBJ2-3. This CDR3 region has 12 residues. CDR1 and CDR2 (germline): DFQATT, SNEGSKA (reference sequence). CDR3: CSAPYGGDTQHF.

This chain joins TRBV7-9 and TRBJ2-1; lacking DNA, the TRBD1 call made by TCRdb goes unchecked. The CDR3 length is 14 residues. CDR1 SEHNR and CDR2 FQNEAQ come from the germline V gene (reference sequence). The CDR3 loop is CASSFGATYNEQFF.

The chain links TRBV6-6 to TRBJ1-1. The CDR3 contains 15 residues. Germline assignment: CDR1 MNHNY and CDR2 SVGAGI (reference sequence). This chain's CDR3 is CASSYKIGLNTEAFF.

V and J are TRBV2 and TRBJ1-1. CDR1 is SNHLY, CDR2 FYNNEI, per germline. This CDR3 has 13 residues. The CDR3 protein is CASNGIEDTEAFF.

The chain recombines TRBV7-9 with TRBJ1-4. The CDR3 consists of 11 residues. In germline, CDR1 is SEHNR, CDR2 FQNEAQ (reference sequence). The CDR3 protein is CASSTDEKLFF.

V is TRBV29-1 and J is TRBJ2-1; TCRdb's D call of TRBD2 is untestable without DNA. Per the germline V gene, CDR1 is SQVTM and CDR2 is ANQGSEA. The CDR3 covers 14 residues. CDR3 loop: CSVRGGLGLGEQFF.

The chain has TRBV7-2 and TRBJ2-1; TCRdb's D gene call, TRBD1, goes unchecked for lack of DNA. Germline V gives CDR1 SGHTA, CDR2 FQGNSA. The CDR3 runs 14 residues. CDR3: CASLPGQPYNEQFF.

CDR3 sequence: CASSHPAGGPAETQYF. The chain is built from TRBV4-3 and TRBJ2-5; without DNA, the TCRdb call of TRBD2 cannot be checked. This CDR3 has 16 residues. CDR1 LGHNA and CDR2 YSLEER come from the germline V gene.

The genes are TRBV12-3 or TRBV12-4 and TRBJ2-7; the TCRdb D gene call, TRBD1, has no DNA to confirm it. The CDR3 has 17 amino acids. This CDR3 reads CASSLEQGPTMVYEQYF.

The rearrangement joins TRBV7-9 to TRBJ1-1. Germline V gene sequence: CDR1 SEHNR, CDR2 FQNEAQ (reference sequence). CDR3 size: 12 residues. The chain's CDR3 is CASSLSGLEAFF.

V usage is TRBV6-5 and J usage is TRBJ1-4; lacking DNA, the TRBD1 call made by TCRdb goes unchecked. The germline CDR1 and CDR2 sequences are MNHEY and SVGAGI. This CDR3 comprises 15 residues. CDR3 sequence reads: CASSYGGGINEKLFF.

CDR3 protein: CASRKGSSSYEQYF. The J gene is TRBJ2-7, the V gene TRBV7-3. The CDR3 is 14 amino acids. The germline gives CDR1 SGHTA, CDR2 FQGTGA.

The gene calls are TRBV11-2 and TRBJ2-3. The CDR3 has 16 amino acids. Looked up from germline, CDR1 is SGHAT and CDR2 is FQNNGV. This CDR3 is CASSLGSGLGIDTQYF.

The chain links TRBV20-1 to TRBJ2-5; there is no DNA to check the TCRdb D call of TRBD1. The germline gives CDR1 DFQATT, CDR2 SNEGSKA (reference sequence). The CDR3 is 16 amino acids. The CDR3 loop is CSARNLGGIPQETQYF.

V is TRBV9 and J is TRBJ2-5; absent DNA, TCRdb's TRBD2 call cannot be checked. This CDR3 is built from 15 residues. The V gene's germline CDR1 is SGDLS and CDR2 YYNGEE. This chain's CDR3 is CASSVDGLAEETQYF.

The J gene is TRBJ1-2, the V gene TRBV29-1; the D call from TCRdb, TRBD1, cannot be confirmed without DNA. Germline assignment: CDR1 SQVTM and CDR2 ANQGSEA. This CDR3 region has 13 residues. CDR3 protein: CSVITGRIYGYTF.

This sequence joins TRBV30 and TRBJ2-7. Germline V CDR1 and CDR2: GTSNPN, SVGIG (reference sequence). CDR3 length equals 14 residues. CDR3 protein: CAWSVDGGIYEQYF.

The CDR3 protein is CASSHWSIPGQYF. The rearrangement links TRBV14 to TRBJ2-7. Germline V gene sequence: CDR1 SGHDN, CDR2 FVKESK. The CDR3 sequence is 13 residues long.

The V call is TRBV6-2 or TRBV6-3, the J call TRBJ2-5. Looked up from germline, CDR1 is MNHEY and CDR2 is SVGEGT. The CDR3 is 12 residues long. CDR3: CASEHGRETQYF.

The gene calls are TRBV29-1 and TRBJ2-5; absent DNA, TCRdb's TRBD2 call cannot be checked. The germline gives CDR1 SQVTM, CDR2 ANQGSEA. There are 15 residues in the CDR3. The CDR3: CSAVPGLAGVETQYF.

The CDR3 is CASSPTAGQGAYEQYF. This chain connects TRBV7-9 to TRBJ2-7; the D call from TCRdb, TRBD1, cannot be confirmed without DNA. The CDR3 is 16 amino acids. In germline, CDR1 is SEHNR, CDR2 FQNEAQ (reference sequence).

The V call is TRBV2, the J call TRBJ2-1; TCRdb outputs TRBD1, but without DNA this stays unchecked. Germline V gene lookup returns CDR1 SNHLY and CDR2 FYNNEI. The CDR3 totals 16 residues. The CDR3 is CASRPSTGQGYNEQFF. The variable domain in full, completed from reference TRBV2 and TRBJ2-1, reads EPEVTQTPSHQVTQMGQEVILRCVPISNHLYFYWYRQILGQKVEFLVSFYNNEISEKSEIFDDQFSVERPDGSNFTLKIRSTKLEDSAMYFCASRPSTGQGYNEQFFGPGTRLTVL.

The V gene is TRBV28, the J gene TRBJ2-6; the TCRdb D gene call, TRBD1, has no DNA to confirm it. CDR3 length equals 20 residues. Per germline, CDR1 MDHEN and CDR2 SYDVKM. CDR3 loop: CASSSWGLDRGVPGANVLTF.